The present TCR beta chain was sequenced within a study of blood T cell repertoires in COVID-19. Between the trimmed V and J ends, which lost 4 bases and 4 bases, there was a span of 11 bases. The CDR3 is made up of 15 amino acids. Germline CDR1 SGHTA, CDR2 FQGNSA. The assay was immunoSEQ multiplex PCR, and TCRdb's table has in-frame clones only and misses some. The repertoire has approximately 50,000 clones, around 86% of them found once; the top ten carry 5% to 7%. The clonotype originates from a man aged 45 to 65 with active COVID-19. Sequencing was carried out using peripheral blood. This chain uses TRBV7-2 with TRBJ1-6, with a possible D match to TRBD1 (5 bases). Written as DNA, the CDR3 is TGTGCCAGCAGCTCCCAAAGGGGTTATAATTCACCCCTCCACTTT. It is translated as CASSSQRGYNSPLHF.